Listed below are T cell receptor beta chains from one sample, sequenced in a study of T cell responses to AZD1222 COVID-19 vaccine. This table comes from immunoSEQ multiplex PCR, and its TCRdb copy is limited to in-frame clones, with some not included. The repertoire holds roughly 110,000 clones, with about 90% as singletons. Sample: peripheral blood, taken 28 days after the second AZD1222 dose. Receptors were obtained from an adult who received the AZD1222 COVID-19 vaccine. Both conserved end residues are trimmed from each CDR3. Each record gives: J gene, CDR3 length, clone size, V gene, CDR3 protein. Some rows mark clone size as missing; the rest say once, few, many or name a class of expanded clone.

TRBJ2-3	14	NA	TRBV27	ASSLLALGSGDTQY
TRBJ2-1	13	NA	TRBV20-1	SASPGPSSYNEQF
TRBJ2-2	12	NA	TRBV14	ASSFQGGPRELF
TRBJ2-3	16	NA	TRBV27	ASSYGVGGGLHTDTQY
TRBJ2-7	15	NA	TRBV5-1	ASSFRTSGGGSYEQY
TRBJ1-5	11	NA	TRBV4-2	ASSPEANQPQH
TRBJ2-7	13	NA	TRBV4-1	ASSQEKRGRYEQY
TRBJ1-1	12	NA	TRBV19	ASSPSGPAGEAF
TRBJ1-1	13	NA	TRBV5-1	ASSLRQGLNTEAF
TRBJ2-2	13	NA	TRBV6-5	ASSSAGGRSGELF
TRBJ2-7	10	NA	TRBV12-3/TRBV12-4	ASSLVGNEQY
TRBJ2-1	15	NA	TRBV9	ASSAKGLAETYNEQF
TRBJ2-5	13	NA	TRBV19	ASSAGRDRQETQY
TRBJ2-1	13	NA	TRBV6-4	ASSGSGGANNEQF
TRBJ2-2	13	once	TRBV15	ATSPSGSGSGELF
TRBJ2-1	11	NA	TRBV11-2	ASSQQALGEQF
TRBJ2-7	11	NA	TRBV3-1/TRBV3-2	ASSQVTGSEQY
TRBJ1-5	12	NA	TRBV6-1	ASSEAPSNQPQH
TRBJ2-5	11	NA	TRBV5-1	ASSFGRQETQY
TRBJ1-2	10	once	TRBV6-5	ASTSTGGGYT
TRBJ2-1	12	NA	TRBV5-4	ASSLVSPSGEQF
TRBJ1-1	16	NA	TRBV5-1	ASSLGLSGTGWSLEAF
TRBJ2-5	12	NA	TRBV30	AWSVSSVGETQY
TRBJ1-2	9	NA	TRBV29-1	SVQGSDGYT
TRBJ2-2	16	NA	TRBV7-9	ASSLSGGGVSNTGELF
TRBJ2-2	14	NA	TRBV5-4	ASSRDSNPNTGELF
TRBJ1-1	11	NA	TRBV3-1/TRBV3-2	ASSQGRVTEAF
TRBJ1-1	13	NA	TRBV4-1	ASSQDVARNTEAF
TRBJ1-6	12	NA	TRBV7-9	ASSLTGTNSPLH
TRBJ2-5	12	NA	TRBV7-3	ASSSAGGMETQY
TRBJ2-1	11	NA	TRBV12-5	ASGSGAYNEQF
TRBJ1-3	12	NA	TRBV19	ASWTGGAGNTIY
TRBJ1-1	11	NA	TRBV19	ASSKVQNTEAF
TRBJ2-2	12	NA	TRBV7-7	ASSSPGVTGELF
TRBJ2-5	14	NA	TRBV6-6	ASRLGGTSGQETQY
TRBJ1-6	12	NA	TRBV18	ASSRDRTNSPLH
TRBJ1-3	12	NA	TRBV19	ASRQGYGENTIY
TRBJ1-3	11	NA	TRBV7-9	ASSLGFGNTIY
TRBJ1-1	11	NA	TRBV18	ASSPEDSAEAF
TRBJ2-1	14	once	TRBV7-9	ASSLRIASSYNEQF
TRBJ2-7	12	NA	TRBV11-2	ASSFILAGEEQY
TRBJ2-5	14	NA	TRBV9	ASSDQPGDARETQY
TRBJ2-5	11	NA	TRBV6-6	ASRQGQKETQY
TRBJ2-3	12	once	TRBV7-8	ASEKRGRTDTQY
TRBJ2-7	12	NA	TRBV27	ASKPYSGGGEQY
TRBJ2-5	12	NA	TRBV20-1	SASIGTGLKTQY
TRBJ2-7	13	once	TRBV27	ASRIGLGKDYEQY
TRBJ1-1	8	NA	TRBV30	AWFNTEAF
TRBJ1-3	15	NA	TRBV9	ASSRRPTGGGGNTIY
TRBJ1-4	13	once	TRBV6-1	ASSEKTGAYEKLF
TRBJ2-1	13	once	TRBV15	ATSPWSRDRNEQF
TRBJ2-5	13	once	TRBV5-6	ASSSMIGVQETQY